A single TCR beta chain is shown here with its context. The antigen is undetermined. V lost 0 bases to trimming and J lost 1 base, with 3 bases between them. This CDR3 region has 13 residues. Germline CDR1 SGHNT, CDR2 YENEEA. Some clones are missing from TCRdb's copy, which holds only in-frame ones; the method was immunoSEQ multiplex PCR. The sample contains over 35,000 clones, more than 70% of which appear only once. These data come from a study of lymphopenia after photon versus proton radiotherapy. The study's findings and limits: Only patients who died were analyzed for survival; proton advantage is unproven. Relative stability marked proton patients; photon patients lost diversity and naive cells. Oligoclonal CD8+ Temra expansion after nadir drove photon patients' diversity drop.

The chain combines TRBV11-3 with TRBJ1-1; D ambiguous. This TCR was recovered from a woman in her 70s with pancreatic cancer. Some clones in this sample may be carry-over from other donors' samples. The sequenced sample was peripheral blood, obtained from a patient treated with proton-based radiotherapy. The CDR3 bases are TGTGCCAGCAGCTTAGAGAGGAACACTGAAGCTTTCTTT. This sequence encodes CASSLERNTEAFF.